This paragraph covers one TCR beta chain sequence. Its antigen remains unidentified. The sequenced cases were selected for having the highest brain T cell transcript signatures. This sample is part of a study of brain T cells in children with intractable seizures. Study outcomes and limitations: Among the top 50 brain clones were public and private clonotypes. Clones missing pre-surgery may reflect undersampling of that blood sample.

CDR1 SQVTM and CDR2 ANQGSEA come from the germline V gene. This CDR3 is built from 12 residues. The V gene lost 4 bases and the J gene lost 2 bases, with 6 bases spanning the gap. Sequencing was performed with immunoSEQ multiplex PCR; in TCRdb, only in-frame clones are kept and a portion is missing. Of roughly 9,500 clones listed, less than 80% were seen once; the top ten hold more than 15%. The gene calls are TRBV29-1 and TRBJ1-3; the D is unclear. The TCR comes from a girl aged 2-10 years with tuberous sclerosis and intractable seizures. The material was resected brain tissue, obtained at surgery. The CDR3 loop reads CSVGETGNTIYF. CDR3 sequence (DNA): TGCAGCGTTGGGGAAACTGGAAACACCATATATTTT.